Listed below are T cell receptor beta chains from one sample, sequenced in a study of blood T cells in healthy people across ages. TCRdb re-called the 5' RACE reads through MiXCR, storing one row per CDR3 protein. The sample holds 1,500,000 or so distinct CDR3 sequences; 59% are singletons and the top ten take 6.5% to 8.5%. Source material: blood. The receptors were sampled from a man younger than 35 in good health. Each CDR3 is given with its conserved first and last residue. D genes are given only for firm matches. The size field is filled for only some rows; it gives once, few, many or a size class.

CDR3: CDSSQDRYSTYEQYF; DNA: TGTGACAGCAGCCAAGATCGGTACAGCACCTACGAGCAGTACTTC; V: TRBV4-2; length: 15; D: NA; size: NA; J: TRBJ2-7
CDR3: CASSRVNWGGDTGELFF; DNA: TGCGCCAGCAGCCGAGTGAATTGGGGTGGGGACACCGGGGAGCTGTTTTTT; V: TRBV4-1; length: 17; D: NA; size: NA; J: TRBJ2-2
CDR3: CASSYSARSRHEQYF; DNA: TGTGCCAGCAGTTACTCAGCCCGTTCCAGGCACGAGCAGTACTTC; V: TRBV6-2/TRBV6-3; length: 15; D: NA; size: NA; J: TRBJ2-7
CDR3: CASSLRIDQPQHF; DNA: TGCGCCAGCAGCCTCCGCATTGATCAGCCCCAGCATTTT; V: TRBV4-1; length: 13; D: NA; size: NA; J: TRBJ1-5
CDR3: CASSLGLQQETQYF; DNA: TGTGCCAGCAGCTTAGGTCTTCAACAAGAGACCCAGTACTTC; V: TRBV11-1; length: 14; D: NA; size: NA; J: TRBJ2-5
CDR3: CASSYGEGPNEKLFF; DNA: TGCGCCAGCAGCTACGGGGAAGGACCGAATGAAAAACTGTTTTTT; V: TRBV5-1; length: 15; D: NA; size: few; J: TRBJ1-4
CDR3: CAISYRPVRTAPSGANVLTF; DNA: TGTGCCATCAGTTACCGCCCTGTGAGGACAGCCCCATCTGGGGCCAACGTCCTGACTTTC; V: TRBV10-3; length: 20; D: NA; size: NA; J: TRBJ2-6
CDR3: CATSDTSGSSGEQYF; DNA: TGTGCCACCAGTGATACTAGCGGGAGTTCGGGTGAGCAGTACTTC; V: TRBV24-1; length: 15; D: TRBD2; size: NA; J: TRBJ2-5
CDR3: CASSLTGVSTDTQYF; DNA: TGTGCCAGCAGCTTGACAGGGGTCAGCACAGATACGCAGTATTTT; V: TRBV5-5; length: 15; D: TRBD1; size: few; J: TRBJ2-3
CDR3: CASSHGGAQSSYEQYF; DNA: TGCGCCAGCAGCCATGGAGGGGCCCAAAGCTCCTACGAGCAGTACTTC; V: TRBV4-3; length: 16; D: NA; size: NA; J: TRBJ2-7
CDR3: CAISRTSGRALTDTQYF; DNA: TGTGCCATCTCGCGGACTAGCGGGAGGGCCCTCACAGATACGCAGTATTTT; V: TRBV10-3; length: 17; D: TRBD2; size: many; J: TRBJ2-3
CDR3: CASSHRVLGQGIQPQHF; DNA: TGCGCCAGCAGCCATCGGGTCCTCGGACAGGGAATTCAGCCCCAGCATTTT; V: TRBV4-1; length: 17; D: TRBD1; size: NA; J: TRBJ1-5
CDR3: CASSSGTGNFSGANVLTF; DNA: TGTGCCAGCAGCTCGGGGACAGGGAATTTTTCTGGGGCCAACGTCCTGACTTTC; V: TRBV7-2; length: 18; D: TRBD1; size: few; J: TRBJ2-6
CDR3: CASSYSAATGANVLTF; DNA: TGTGCCAGCAGTTACTCAGCAGCGACTGGGGCCAACGTCCTGACTTTC; V: TRBV6-5; length: 16; D: NA; size: once; J: TRBJ2-6
CDR3: CASSLYHPGAYTQYF; DNA: TGTGCCAGCAGCTTGTATCATCCCGGGGCTTATACGCAGTATTTT; V: TRBV5-5; length: 15; D: NA; size: NA; J: TRBJ2-3
CDR3: CASSELGKETQYF; DNA: TGTGCCAGCAGTGAACTGGGGAAAGAGACCCAGTACTTC; V: TRBV6-1; length: 13; D: NA; size: NA; J: TRBJ2-5
CDR3: CASSPGGGVGTEAFF; DNA: TGCGCCAGCAGCCCCGGAGGAGGGGTAGGGACTGAAGCTTTCTTT; V: TRBV4-1; length: 15; D: NA; size: few; J: TRBJ1-1
CDR3: CASSLGYRAVNTEAFF; DNA: TGTGCCAGCAGCTTGGGGTACAGGGCCGTGAACACTGAAGCTTTCTTT; V: TRBV5-6; length: 16; D: NA; size: NA; J: TRBJ1-1
CDR3: CASSLLRGGRGYTGELFF; DNA: TGTGCCAGCAGCCTACTTAGAGGGGGCAGGGGGTACACCGGGGAGCTGTTTTTT; V: TRBV5-5; length: 18; D: TRBD1; size: NA; J: TRBJ2-2
CDR3: CASSQHGPLSYNEQFF; DNA: TGCGCCAGCAGCCAACATGGACCGCTTTCCTACAATGAGCAGTTCTTC; V: TRBV4-1; length: 16; D: NA; size: few; J: TRBJ2-1